A single sample is the source of the 2 T cell receptor beta chains below, sequenced in a study of T cells in Graves' hyperthyroidism and ophthalmopathy. Researchers took RNA transcripts and amplified the TCR beta CDR3 regions from them. The TCR CDR3 was amplified in a first-round RT-PCR using the HTBI primer set. TCRdb itself ran the multiplex PCR reads through MiXCR, one entry per CDR3 protein. The sample lists 160,000 or so distinct CDR3 sequences, about 9.4% occurring once. Sequencing was performed on blood. Every receptor here comes from a woman between 18 and 29 years old with Graves' hyperthyroidism that later progressed to Graves' ophthalmopathy.

This clonotype was counted ten times or more. The chain recombines TRBV30 with TRBJ2-5, with D unresolved. The CDR3 extends over 14 amino acids. Germline V gives CDR1 GTSNPN, CDR2 SVGIG (reference sequence). Between the trimmed V and J ends, which lost 2 bases and 0 bases, there was a span of 10 bases. The CDR3 DNA sequence: TGTGCCTGGAGTATGGGGATTTACCAAGAGACCCAGTACTTC. This encodes CAWSMGIYQETQYF.

The V gene is TRBV4-1, the J gene TRBJ2-7, with no clear D. The CDR3 is made up of 15 amino acids. CDR1 is MGHRA, CDR2 YSYEKL, per germline. V dropped 0 bases and J dropped 6 bases, with 15 bases sitting between them. CDR3 nucleotides: TGCGCCAGCAGCCAAGATCCAGGACCCATGAGCGAGCAGTACTTC. It translates to CASSQDPGPMSEQYF.